This TCR beta chain was sequenced for a study of CD8+CD57+ T cells in acquired aplastic anemia. Whole-study context: The study obtained an average of about 3.4 ug of DNA from sorted CD4+ and CD8+ cells.

There are many counts of this clonotype. The antigen remains undetermined. Study findings and constraints: Sharing between patients and controls was observed for roughly 29 CD8+ CDR3 sequences.

Researchers used genomic DNA as the template to profile TCR beta VDJ and CDR3. In TCRdb, the reads were re-called with MiXCR into one record per CDR3 protein. The table records around 170,000 distinct CDR3 sequences, around 47% of them present only once. CD8+CD57+ cell expansion, shown by flow cytometry, had occurred in the patients selected for sequencing. The patients, all of them, had severe acquired aplastic anemia. In germline, CDR1 is SGHNT, CDR2 YENEEA. The CDR3 runs to 12 residues. V was pared by 1 base and J by 8 bases, with 6 bases between. This TCR came from a human donor with aplastic anemia. Sequenced sample: sorted CD4+, CD8+, or CD8+CD57+ T cells (not recorded which) from PBMCs. The V call is TRBV11-3, the J call TRBJ2-1, with D perhaps matching TRBD2 (5 bases). CDR3 sequence: CASSLVRDEQFF. Here the CDR3 DNA reads TGTGCCAGCAGCTTAGTGAGGGATGAGCAGTTCTTC.